Listed here are 28 T cell receptor beta chains from one sample, sequenced in a study of blood T cell repertoires in COVID-19. Repertoires were generated with immunoSEQ multiplex PCR, while TCRdb's copy carries only in-frame clones and drops some. The data contain fewer than 200,000 clones, 80% to 85% of them singletons. The sequenced sample was peripheral blood. The receptor set was obtained from a woman in her seventies with COVID-19, enrolled during active disease.

This chain uses TRBV7-2 with TRBJ1-1, with D tentatively TRBD1 (6 bases). The CDR3 loop spans 14 amino acids. Germline lookup yields CDR1 SGHTA and CDR2 FQGNSA. Trimming left V 5 bases short and J 4 bases short, with 14 bases between. CDR3 bases: TGTGCCAGCAGCCCAGGGGCCAGGGGCACTGAAGCTTTCTTT. Residues: CASSPGARGTEAFF. Together with reference TRBV7-2 and TRBJ1-1, the CDR3 gives the full variable domain: GAGVSQSPSNKVTEKGKDVELRCDPISGHTALYWYRQSLGQGLEFLIYFQGNSAPDKSGLPSDRFSAERTGGSVSTLTIQRTQQEDSAVYLCASSPGARGTEAFFGQGTRLTVV.

The V call is TRBV27, the J call TRBJ2-3, with a tentative D call TRBD2 (6 bases). The V gene lost 5 bases and the J gene lost 4 bases, with 22 bases spanning the gap. Germline V gives CDR1 MNHEY, CDR2 SMNVEV (reference sequence). This CDR3 has 17 residues. The CDR3 spells CASSGGRDLRRPDTQYF. In nucleotides, the CDR3 is TGTGCCAGCAGTGGGGGGAGAGATCTTAGAAGACCAGATACGCAGTATTTT.

The table lists this clone with a count of one. This rearrangement joins TRBV11-3 to TRBJ2-5, with TRBD2 as a possible D gene (5 bases). CDR1 and CDR2 (germline): SGHNT, YENEEA. The V end lost 1 base, the J end lost 3 bases, and 15 bases lay between the germline ends. The length of the CDR3 is 16 residues. CDR3 sequence reads: CASSLGSSSGEETQYF. In DNA, the CDR3 is TGTGCCAGCAGCTTAGGTTCGTCCAGCGGAGAAGAGACCCAGTACTTC. The variable domain in full, completed from reference TRBV11-3 and TRBJ2-5, reads EAGVVQSPRYKIIEKKQPVAFWCNPISGHNTLYWYLQNLGQGPELLIRYENEEAVDDSQLPKDRFSAERLKGVDSTLKIQPAELGDSAVYLCASSLGSSSGEETQYFGPGTRLLVL.

The V call is TRBV5-4, the J call TRBJ1-2, with D possibly TRBD1 on 6 matching bases. V shed 0 bases and J shed 7 bases, with 16 bases lying between them. The CDR3 covers 15 residues. Germline CDR1 and CDR2: SGHNT and YYREEE (reference sequence). For the CDR3, the DNA is TGTGCCAGCAGCTTGGAGGGTACAGGGAATACTGGCTACACCTTC. Translated: CASSLEGTGNTGYTF.

The rearrangement uses TRBV7-2 and TRBJ1-5; D is uncertain. The CDR3 has 12 amino acids. The V end was cut by 5 bases, the J end by 7 bases, with 9 bases between. Germline V gene sequence: CDR1 SGHTA, CDR2 FQGNSA. The CDR3 protein is CASSRTYQPQHF. As DNA, the CDR3 is TGTGCCAGCAGCCGAACCTACCAGCCCCAGCATTTT.

The genes are TRBV19 and TRBJ2-3, with a tentative D call TRBD1 (5 bases). Trimming removed 4 bases from V and 2 bases from J, with 7 bases in between. This CDR3 spans 13 amino acids. Germline V CDR1 and CDR2: LNHDA, SQIVND (reference sequence). The CDR3 loop is CASSSRATDTQYF. As DNA, the CDR3 is TGTGCCAGTAGTAGCAGGGCCACAGATACGCAGTATTTT. The full variable domain, rest sourced from reference TRBV19 and TRBJ2-3, is DGGITQSPKYLFRKEGQNVTLSCEQNLNHDAMYWYRQDPGQGLRLIYYSQIVNDFQKGDIAEGYSVSREKKESFPLTVTSAQKNPTAFYLCASSSRATDTQYFGPGTRLTVL.

V and J are TRBV9 and TRBJ1-3, with TRBD1 identical over 9 bases. The CDR3 covers 17 residues. Germline V gene data show CDR1 as SGDLS and CDR2 as YYNGEE. V trimming: 0 bases; J trimming: 1 base; junction bases outside the gene matches: 5. The CDR3 here is CASSVGDRVPSGNTIYF. The CDR3 nucleotides are TGTGCCAGCAGCGTAGGGGACAGGGTTCCATCTGGAAACACCATATATTTT. Drawing the rest from reference TRBV9 and TRBJ1-3, the complete variable domain is DSGVTQTPKHLITATGQRVTLRCSPRSGDLSVYWYQQSLDQGLQFLIQYYNGEERAKGNILERFSAQQFPDLHSELNLSSLELGDSALYFCASSVGDRVPSGNTIYFGEGSWLTVV.

The gene calls are TRBV7-2 and TRBJ2-1, with TRBD2 matching 8 bases. V was pared by 3 bases and J by 12 bases, with 16 bases of the junction left unmatched. The CDR3 contains 16 residues. CDR1 and CDR2 from the germline V gene are SGHTA and FQGNSA. CDR3 in amino acids: CASSFSGEWRGIGQFF. The CDR3 coding sequence is TGTGCCAGCAGCTTTAGCGGGGAGTGGAGGGGAATAGGGCAGTTCTTC. The variable domain in full, with the rest retrieved from reference TRBV7-2 and TRBJ2-1, is GAGVSQSPSNKVTEKGKDVELRCDPISGHTALYWYRQSLGQGLEFLIYFQGNSAPDKSGLPSDRFSAERTGGSVSTLTIQRTQQEDSAVYLCASSFSGEWRGIGQFFGPGTRLTVL.

The chain joins TRBV5-4 to TRBJ1-2; D gene uncertain. CDR1 is SGHNT, CDR2 YYREEE, per germline (reference sequence). The CDR3 extends over 15 amino acids. V lost 6 bases and J 4 bases, leaving 19 bases between the germline ends. CDR3 coding DNA: TGTGCCAGCACCTACGACCCGGGAGGCTTCTATGGCTACACCTTC. This gives the protein CASTYDPGGFYGYTF.

The V and J genes are TRBV19 and TRBJ2-3; D is perhaps TRBD1 (5 bases). This CDR3 is 15 amino acids long. Per germline, CDR1 LNHDA and CDR2 SQIVND (reference sequence). V was shortened by 4 bases and J by 0 bases, with 11 bases between the two germline ends. CDR3 in amino acids: CASSNPAGSTDTQYF. For the CDR3, the DNA is TGTGCCAGTAGTAACCCGGCAGGGAGCACAGATACGCAGTATTTT.

The rearrangement links TRBV19 to TRBJ2-7; TRBD2 aligns across 15 bases. J was trimmed by 4 bases and V by 3 bases; bases with no gene match: 4. The CDR3 is 16 amino acids. Germline loops: CDR1 LNHDA, CDR2 SQIVND (reference sequence). The CDR3 loop reads CASSIGTSGRRYEQYF. CDR3 DNA sequence: TGTGCCAGTAGTATCGGGACTAGCGGGAGGAGGTACGAGCAGTACTTC.

This chain joins TRBV18 and TRBJ2-7, with TRBD1 identical over 9 bases. Germline V gene data show CDR1 as KGHSH and CDR2 as LQKENI. This CDR3 region has 18 residues. Losses at the gene ends were 1 base for V and 2 bases for J; bases not matched to a gene: 12. The CDR3 nucleotides are TGTGCCAGCTCACCACAGATCGTCGACAGGGGGTCCCCCTACGAGCAGTACTTC. Translating gives CASSPQIVDRGSPYEQYF.

This clone was picked up one time. This chain joins TRBV12-3 or TRBV12-4 and TRBJ2-7; 10 bases are a match to TRBD1. This CDR3 comprises 13 residues. V shed 4 bases, J shed 10 bases, and the junction held 7 bases outside the gene matches. The CDR3 spells CASSSRDRGIQYF. CDR3 bases: TGTGCCAGCAGTTCCCGGGACAGGGGTATCCAGTACTTC.

V usage is TRBV5-8 and J usage is TRBJ2-2; TRBD2 agrees at 13 bases. The CDR3 is 16 amino acids. Germline V gives CDR1 SGHTS, CDR2 YDEGEE. V shed 2 bases, J shed 7 bases, and the junction held 5 bases outside the gene matches. CDR3 DNA sequence: TGTGCCAGCAGCTTCGGACTAGCGGGAGTCCTCGGGGAGCTGTTTTTT. This gives the protein CASSFGLAGVLGELFF.

The chain is built from TRBV18 and TRBJ2-1; 14 positions match TRBD2. CDR1 and CDR2 from the germline V gene are KGHSH and LQKENI. The CDR3 consists of 16 residues. V was pared by 2 bases and J by 9 bases, with 6 bases of the junction left unmatched. CDR3 coding DNA: TGTGCCAGCTCACCATCAGGACTAGCGGGAGGAGGTGAGCAGTTCTTC. Protein: CASSPSGLAGGGEQFF.

The chain joins TRBV6-2 or TRBV6-3 to TRBJ2-3; a weak D match, TRBD2 (5 bases). Trimming took 3 bases from V and 7 from J, leaving 14 bases between them. CDR3 size: 14 residues. Per germline, CDR1 MNHEY and CDR2 SVGEGT. The DNA of the CDR3 is TGTGCCAGCAGTTATCCTGACTATCGTTATACGCAGTATTTT. This sequence encodes CASSYPDYRYTQYF.

V usage is TRBV19 and J usage is TRBJ2-1, with 11 nucleotides matching TRBD2. The CDR3 length is 19 residues. The V segment lost 6 bases and the J segment 0 bases; nucleotides outside the gene matches: 13. Germline CDR1 and CDR2: LNHDA and SQIVND (reference sequence). The CDR3 protein is CASSLRLAGSLSSYNEQFF. In DNA form, the CDR3 reads TGTGCCAGTAGCCTTAGACTAGCGGGATCCCTAAGCTCCTACAATGAGCAGTTCTTC.

This sequence joins TRBV2 and TRBJ2-1; D not certain. The CDR3 has 12 residues. Between the trimmed V and J ends, which lost 7 bases and 1 base, there was a span of 5 bases. Germline lookup yields CDR1 SNHLY and CDR2 FYNNEI. CDR3 nucleotides: TGTGCCAGCACGAGGTCCTACAATGAGCAGTTCTTC. Protein product: CASTRSYNEQFF.

V and J are TRBV4-2 and TRBJ1-5, with 7 bases fitting TRBD1. With V trimmed by 0 bases and J by 1 base, 3 bases remained unmatched. Germline V gives CDR1 LGHNA, CDR2 YNFKEQ. This CDR3 region has 16 residues. CDR3 in DNA: TGTGCCAGCAGCCAAGATCACAGGGGAAGCAATCAGCCCCAGCATTTT. This codes for CASSQDHRGSNQPQHF.

V usage is TRBV6-6 and J usage is TRBJ1-2; D unclear. CDR3 length equals 12 residues. V lost 4 bases, J lost 5 bases, and 8 bases lay in between. CDR1 is MNHNY, CDR2 SVGAGI, per germline (reference sequence). The CDR3 DNA is TGTGCCAGCAGTTTTAGCGGGTATGGCTACACCTTC. It yields the protein CASSFSGYGYTF.

This clone has a handful of counts. V usage is TRBV5-1 and J usage is TRBJ2-2; D might be TRBD1 (5 bases). The CDR3 has 14 amino acids. Trimming stripped 2 bases from V and 6 bases from J, with 11 bases between. Germline V gene lookup returns CDR1 SGHRS and CDR2 YFSETQ. The CDR3 region is CASSFQGRSGELFF. In nucleotides, the CDR3 is TGCGCCAGCAGCTTCCAGGGTCGCTCCGGGGAGCTGTTTTTT. Looking up the rest from reference TRBV5-1 and TRBJ2-2 gives the full variable domain: KAGVTQTPRYLIKTRGQQVTLSCSPISGHRSVSWYQQTPGQGLQFLFEYFSETQRNKGNFPGRFSGRQFSNSRSEMNVSTLELGDSALYLCASSFQGRSGELFFGEGSRLTVL.

This chain connects TRBV7-8 to TRBJ2-7; D is unclear. V dropped 5 bases and J dropped 2 bases, with 4 bases sitting between them. This CDR3 contains 11 residues. Per the germline V gene, CDR1 is SGHVS and CDR2 is FQNEAQ. CDR3 sequence (DNA): TGTGCCAGCAGCCCTACCTACGAGCAGTACTTC. Its protein product is CASSPTYEQYF. Filled out from reference TRBV7-8 and TRBJ2-7, the complete variable domain reads GAGVSQSPRYKVAKRGQDVALRCDPISGHVSLFWYQQALGQGPEFLTYFQNEAQLDKSGLPSDRFFAERPEGSVSTLKIQRTQQEDSAVYLCASSPTYEQYFGPGTRLTVT.

This chain connects TRBV5-1 to TRBJ2-4; possible D gene TRBD2, 6 bases. Looked up from germline, CDR1 is SGHRS and CDR2 is YFSETQ. There are 14 residues in the CDR3. V was cut by 6 bases and J by 8 bases, with 18 bases left in between. The DNA of the CDR3 is TGCGCCAGCAACTCTGCGACTAGGCCATACATTCAGTACTTC. Protein sequence: CASNSATRPYIQYF.

The chain is built from TRBV30 and TRBJ2-1, with TRBD2 identical over 7 bases. The CDR3 runs to 13 residues. V was pared by 3 bases and J by 4 bases, with 3 bases of the junction left unmatched. Germline V gene sequence: CDR1 GTSNPN, CDR2 SVGIG (reference sequence). CDR3 coding DNA: TGTGCCTGGAGAGCGGGATTATACAATGAGCAGTTCTTC. This translates into CAWRAGLYNEQFF.

The V call is TRBV30, the J call TRBJ2-5; unclear D gene. Trimming cost V 4 bases and J 7 bases, with 10 bases left between them. Germline V gives CDR1 GTSNPN, CDR2 SVGIG (reference sequence). CDR3 length equals 11 residues. This chain's CDR3 is CAWKVVGTQYF. CDR3 nucleotides: TGTGCCTGGAAAGTAGTCGGGACCCAGTACTTC.

The rearrangement links TRBV5-1 to TRBJ1-1; TRBD1 agrees at 8 bases. Germline V gives CDR1 SGHRS, CDR2 YFSETQ. V gave up 1 base and J gave up 5 bases; unmatched junction bases: 4. CDR3 size: 14 residues. This chain's CDR3 is CASSLQGARTEAFF. The CDR3 DNA reads TGCGCCAGCAGCTTGCAGGGGGCGCGAACTGAAGCTTTCTTT.

This clone has a handful of counts. This sequence joins TRBV24-1 and TRBJ2-1, with a possible D match to TRBD2 (5 bases). V lost 1 base and J 7 bases, leaving 10 bases between the germline ends. This CDR3 comprises 14 residues. CDR1 and CDR2 (germline): KGHDR, SFDVKD. The DNA of the CDR3 is TGTGCCACCAGTGATTTTTCGGGGAGTAATGAGCAGTTCTTC. Protein product: CATSDFSGSNEQFF.

V and J are TRBV7-8 and TRBJ2-1; 10 nucleotides match TRBD2. CDR1 and CDR2 from the germline V gene are SGHVS and FQNEAQ. J lost 9 bases, V lost 1 base, and 6 bases had no gene match. This CDR3 is 15 amino acids long. The CDR3 region is CASSLVQREGGEQFF. CDR3 bases: TGTGCCAGCAGCTTAGTCCAGCGGGAGGGGGGTGAGCAGTTCTTC. Using reference TRBV7-8 and TRBJ2-1 for the parts outside the CDR3, the full variable domain is GAGVSQSPRYKVAKRGQDVALRCDPISGHVSLFWYQQALGQGPEFLTYFQNEAQLDKSGLPSDRFFAERPEGSVSTLKIQRTQQEDSAVYLCASSLVQREGGEQFFGPGTRLTVL.